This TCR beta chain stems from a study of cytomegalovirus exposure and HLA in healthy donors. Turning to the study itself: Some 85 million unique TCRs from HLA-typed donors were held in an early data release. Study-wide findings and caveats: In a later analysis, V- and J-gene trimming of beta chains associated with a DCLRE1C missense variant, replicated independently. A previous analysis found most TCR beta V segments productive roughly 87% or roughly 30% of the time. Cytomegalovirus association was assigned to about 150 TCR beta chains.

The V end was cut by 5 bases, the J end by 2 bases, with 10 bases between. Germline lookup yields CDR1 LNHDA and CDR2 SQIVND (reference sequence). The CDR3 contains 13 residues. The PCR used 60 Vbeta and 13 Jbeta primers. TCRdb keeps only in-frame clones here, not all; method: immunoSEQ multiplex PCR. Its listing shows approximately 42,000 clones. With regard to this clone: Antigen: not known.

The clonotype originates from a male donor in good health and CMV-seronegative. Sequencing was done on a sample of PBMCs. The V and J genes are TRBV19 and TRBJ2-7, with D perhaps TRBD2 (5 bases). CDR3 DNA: TGTGCCAGTAGTGCCACCGGGGCCTACGAGCAGTACTTC. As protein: CASSATGAYEQYF.